The clone carrying this T cell receptor beta chain was observed a few times. The data were obtained in a study of blood T cell repertoires in COVID-19. The CDR3 has 12 amino acids. From germline, CDR1 is SGHRS and CDR2 YFSETQ. Trimming took off 6 bases at V and 5 bases at J, with 11 bases between the two ends. The authors' processing: Nucleated cell counts were estimated from reference gene primer amplification. This table comes from immunoSEQ multiplex PCR, and its TCRdb copy is limited to in-frame clones, with some not included. That table gives V, J and clone size, and the DNA gave D and trimming. This table has a few hundred thousand clones, 88% appearing once.

The source material was peripheral blood. The gene calls are TRBV5-1 and TRBJ1-1; a possible D gene is TRBD1 (6 bases). This receptor was identified in a woman younger than 45 with COVID-19, enrolled during active disease. The CDR3: CASKQGKTEAFF. Written as DNA, the CDR3 is TGCGCCAGCAAACAGGGAAAGACTGAAGCTTTCTTT.